This section outlines one TCR beta chain sequence together with its context. Ten or more counts support this clonotype. Its antigen specificity is not known. Base qualities are missing; no much larger clone stands one base away. Receptor amplification or capture employed 5' RACE. The sample was run on an Illumina HiSeq 2000. A universal primer binding site was introduced by template switching, and a unique molecular identifier was present in the final cDNA, enabling accurate counting of TCR cDNA molecules. First-strand cDNA for TCR alpha and beta chains was synthesized from specific primers in the conserved constant-segment region. To control for contamination, every cDNA library carried two barcodes: a SMART-Mk sample barcode plus Illumina barcodes. TruSeq adapter sequences along with Illumina sample barcodes were introduced in two successive PCR steps. The Illumina HiSeq platform was used with custom primers to sequence TCR alpha and beta cDNA libraries. The published analysis was carried out like this. MiGEC processed the raw reads to extract unique molecular identifiers, while MiXCR was used to determine the CDR3 positions. For each individual, recombination models were inferred using an EM algorithm with the repgenHMM and IGoR tools. Shared clonotype analysis was performed with the tcR package in R, normalizing sharing by the product of cloneset sizes. To study raw recombination free of thymic and clonal selection effects, out-of-frame nonproductive sequences were analyzed. TCRdb applied fastp at Q25 and MiXCR to the public reads, then kept only in-frame beta chains. When rows share a CDR3 protein, they turn into one entry using the most common DNA and genes. The V and J calls shown here were made by TCRdb, not taken from the authors' results. This sample has 690,000 or so distinct CDR3 sequences in its table, and 8.6% of those were observed once. The ten largest account for 0.75% to 1% of the sample.

The germline V gene (reference sequence) specifies LNHNV as CDR1 and YYDKDF as CDR2. V is trimmed back by 1 base and J by 3 bases, and the junction contains 13 bases that no gene match accounts for. Including cysteine and phenylalanine, the CDR3 has 20 amino acids. The read is trimmed to its CDR3 DNA, 60 bases read in frame from base 1. The data were taken from a study of identical twins (dated by TCRdb to 2015 to 2016). Study-wide context: To test whether fetal clonotypes persist, the study used deep sequencing on TCR alpha and beta repertoires from monozygotic twins, unrelated adults of various ages, and cord blood. Replicate twin experiments were performed at different times using different library preparation protocols to rule out contamination. Results the study describes overall, beyond this receptor: Because the same donors could not be followed over many years, conclusions were based on cross-sectional statistical analysis. Recombination models systematically underestimated out-of-frame TCR alpha sharing in monozygotic twins but agreed with sharing between unrelated individuals. Compared with coincidental sharing between unrelated individuals, an excess of low generation-probability sequences was observed among out-of-frame TCR alpha sequences shared between twins. The excess sharing between twins in beta out-of-frame sequences was weaker because fewer shared sequences reduced the signal-to-noise ratio. Fewer insertions were carried by abundant cord blood beta clonotypes; a weaker similar trend was observed in young adult naive repertoires, while no such trend was observed in memory repertoires. Zero-insertion analyses could be partly confounded by invariant T cells such as MAIT and iNKT, though diverse VJ usage argued against such confounding for most clonotypes.

All donors were healthy Caucasians. Three pairs of female monozygotic twins, all aged about 18 to 29 years, made up the twin cohort. RNA for TCR libraries was isolated from peripheral blood mononuclear cells. These data were also filed under a second study, of yellow fever vaccine responses in identical twins. From that second study: According to the authors, in identical twins the way T cells responded to vaccination appeared partly convergent and partly personalized. In identical twins, the study followed T cell clones that responded to the vaccine with precision.

This clonotype was obtained from a woman aged 18 to 35 in good health. This sequence uses TRBV15 and TRBJ2-1; 12 central bases correspond to TRBD2. The sequenced sample was PBMCs. In nucleotides, the sequence is TGTGCCACCAGCAGAGTTGAGGGGACGACTAGCGGGAGTAACTACAATGAGCAGTTCTTC. This gives the protein CATSRVEGTTSGSNYNEQFF.